Listed here are 26 T cell receptor beta chains from one sample, sequenced in a study of blood T cell repertoires in COVID-19. TCRdb's copy holds only in-frame clones and misses some; the assay was immunoSEQ multiplex PCR. The profile shows about 250,000 clones, roughly 85% of them singletons. Material for sequencing was PBMCs or T cells enriched from blood (not recorded which). The receptors originated from a woman in her forties or fifties with acute COVID-19.

The CDR3 bases are TGTGCCATCAGTGTAACAGGGACGGACACCATATATTTT. Its translation is CAISVTGTDTIYF. This chain joins TRBV10-3 and TRBJ1-3; D is perhaps TRBD1 (6 bases). Germline lookup yields CDR1 ENHRY and CDR2 SYGVKD. The CDR3 extends over 13 amino acids. Trimming cost V 4 bases and J 8 bases, with 12 bases left between them.

The V and J genes are TRBV4-3 and TRBJ1-2; 7 nucleotides agree with TRBD1. In germline, CDR1 is LGHNA, CDR2 YSLEER. This CDR3 comprises 15 residues. Germline trimming cut 1 base from V and 4 bases from J; bases unmatched to any gene: 6. The CDR3 nucleotides are TGCGCCAGCAGCCAAGCCCCGGGACAGTCCTATGGCTACACCTTC. Its translation is CASSQAPGQSYGYTF.

The rearrangement joins TRBV11-2 to TRBJ1-1; D unresolved. The CDR3 loop spans 16 amino acids. The germline V gene has CDR1 SGHAT and CDR2 FQNNGV. Trimming shortened V by 5 bases and J by 5 bases, and 21 bases separated the two germline ends. In DNA form, the CDR3 reads TGTGCCAGCAGCCCCGAAGGAGCAGACCGGCATACTGAAGCTTTCTTT. Amino acid sequence: CASSPEGADRHTEAFF.

The chain recombines TRBV12-3 or TRBV12-4 with TRBJ2-7; the D gene is possibly TRBD2 (6 bases). The CDR3 covers 13 residues. The V and J ends lost 6 bases and 1 base respectively, with 10 bases between them. The CDR3 nucleotides are TGTGCCAGCAGGCCCGGGAGTTCCTACGAGCAGTACTTC. Translated, it gives CASRPGSSYEQYF.

The V and J genes are TRBV19 and TRBJ1-1; D might be TRBD1 (6 bases). CDR1 LNHDA and CDR2 SQIVND come from the germline V gene (reference sequence). The CDR3 is 14 residues long. V lost 3 bases, J lost 3 bases, and 11 bases lay in between. The CDR3 nucleotides read TGTGCCAGTAGTATTCGGGACAACGACACTGAAGCTTTCTTT. It is translated as CASSIRDNDTEAFF.

The V and J genes are TRBV5-1 and TRBJ1-6; TRBD1 aligns across 8 bases. Germline V gene lookup returns CDR1 SGHRS and CDR2 YFSETQ. Germline trimming cut 5 bases from V and 7 bases from J; bases unmatched to any gene: 8. This CDR3 is 15 amino acids long. CDR3 coding DNA: TGCGCCAGCAGTCTTCGGACAGGGACGAATTCACCCCTCCACTTT. Its translation is CASSLRTGTNSPLHF.

The chain couples TRBV28 to TRBJ1-2, with D hard to call. The CDR3 covers 11 residues. V lost 5 bases to trimming and J lost 7 bases, with 8 bases between them. The germline gives CDR1 MDHEN, CDR2 SYDVKM. The CDR3 sequence: CASSPEGGYTF. The CDR3 DNA reads as TGTGCCAGCAGTCCCGAGGGTGGCTACACCTTC.

This clone was counted between two and nine times. The chain carries TRBV6-5 and TRBJ1-2; D remains unclear. The CDR3 is 14 residues long. Germline loops: CDR1 MNHEY, CDR2 SVGAGI. V lost 6 bases to trimming and J lost 7 bases, with 18 bases between them. CDR3 DNA sequence: TGTGCCAGCAGGCCCCAGAGGGCCAAGCGTGGCTACACCTTC. Residues: CASRPQRAKRGYTF.

The CDR3: CASSSDMSSTDTQYF. CDR3 coding DNA: TGTGCCAGCAGCTCAGATATGTCTAGCACAGATACGCAGTATTTT. The J gene is TRBJ2-3, the V gene TRBV5-4; D unclear. Germline CDR1 and CDR2: SGHNT and YYREEE (reference sequence). The germline V and J ends were trimmed by 3 bases and 0 bases, with 11 bases remaining between them. This CDR3 comprises 15 residues.

The chain links TRBV4-1 to TRBJ1-1, with 7 bases fitting TRBD1. Per germline, CDR1 MGHRA and CDR2 YSYEKL. Unmatched junction bases numbered 10, after V lost 5 bases and J lost 4 bases. The length of the CDR3 is 15 residues. The CDR3 spells CASSLRDSLGTEAFF. CDR3 DNA: TGCGCCAGCAGCTTGCGGGACAGCTTAGGCACTGAAGCTTTCTTT.

The chain is built from TRBV9 and TRBJ2-7, with D uncertain. CDR3 length equals 14 residues. Trimming removed 4 bases from V and 0 bases from J, with 11 bases in between. Germline assignment: CDR1 SGDLS and CDR2 YYNGEE. CDR3 in DNA: TGTGCCAGCAGCTCCGACTCGAGCTCCTACGAGCAGTACTTC. The encoded protein is CASSSDSSSYEQYF.

The rearrangement uses TRBV7-9 and TRBJ1-4, with D possibly being TRBD1 (5 bases). CDR3 size: 14 residues. CDR1 SEHNR and CDR2 FQNEAQ come from the germline V gene (reference sequence). With 1 base removed from V and 7 bases from J, the gap between germline ends came to 10 bases. CDR3 DNA sequence: TGTGCCAGCAGCTTAGACAGGCTGATTGAAAAACTGTTTTTT. This sequence encodes CASSLDRLIEKLFF.

This rearrangement joins TRBV7-3 to TRBJ1-1; D ambiguous. The CDR3 extends over 14 amino acids. Germline-derived CDR1 and CDR2 are SGHTA and FQGTGA. V gave up 2 bases and J gave up 4 bases, with 11 bases separating them. The CDR3 here is CASSLQQVSTEAFF. The DNA for the CDR3 is TGTGCCAGCAGCTTACAGCAGGTTAGCACTGAAGCTTTCTTT.

The V call is TRBV11-2, the J call TRBJ2-1; TRBD1 agrees at 8 bases. J gave up 5 bases and V 5 bases, and 5 bases lay outside the gene matches. This CDR3 region has 14 residues. The germline V gene has CDR1 SGHAT and CDR2 FQNNGV. CDR3 sequence reads: CASSQGQGHNEQFF. CDR3 coding DNA: TGTGCCAGCAGCCAAGGACAGGGACACAATGAGCAGTTCTTC.

This clone was counted once. The J gene is TRBJ2-1, the V gene TRBV25-1, with 11 bases that match TRBD2. Trimming cost V 3 bases and J 5 bases; bases outside gene matches: 0. This CDR3 is built from 14 residues. Germline-derived CDR1 and CDR2 are MGHDK and SYGVNS. CDR3 region: CASSDSGGDNEQFF. CDR3 sequence (DNA): TGTGCCAGCAGTGATAGCGGGGGGGACAATGAGCAGTTCTTC.

In this sample, this clone turned up a few times. The chain links TRBV4-3 to TRBJ2-1; 7 bases line up with TRBD2. CDR3 length: 13 amino acids. Germline loops: CDR1 LGHNA, CDR2 YSLEER. The J segment lost 6 bases and the V segment lost 5 bases, leaving 4 bases of the junction unmatched. The CDR3 spells CASSKGLSNEQFF. DNA for the CDR3: TGCGCCAGCAGCAAGGGACTAAGCAATGAGCAGTTCTTC.

This clone was seen a handful of times. V is TRBV29-1 and J is TRBJ1-2; TRBD1 agrees at 9 bases. The CDR3 covers 12 residues. The V gene end was trimmed by 6 bases and the J gene end by 10 bases; junction bases not matched to a gene: 9. The germline V gene has CDR1 SQVTM and CDR2 ANQGSEA. CDR3 coding DNA: TGCAGCGTCCCCCAAGGACAGGGGTCCTACACCTTC. This gives the protein CSVPQGQGSYTF.

The gene calls are TRBV10-3 and TRBJ1-1; 7 bases map to TRBD1. Germline CDR1 is ENHRY and CDR2 is SYGVKD. CDR3 size: 12 residues. J gave up 11 bases and V 0 bases, and 3 bases lay outside the gene matches. Written as DNA, the CDR3 is TGTGCCATCAGTGAGTCAACAGGGGTCGCTTTCTTT. Amino acid sequence: CAISESTGVAFF.

The J gene is TRBJ2-2, the V gene TRBV9; 10 bases align to TRBD1. Germline lookup yields CDR1 SGDLS and CDR2 YYNGEE. This CDR3 is built from 17 residues. The J segment lost 2 bases and the V segment lost 7 bases, leaving 11 bases of the junction unmatched. In nucleotides, the CDR3 is TGTGCCAGCGGTTGGGACAGGGGCTCCTATAACACCGGGGAGCTGTTTTTT. Protein product: CASGWDRGSYNTGELFF.

CDR3 DNA sequence: TGTGCCTGGAGTGTTGGCGGGGCGGTCCATGAGCAGTTCTTC. Translating it yields CAWSVGGAVHEQFF. The chain couples TRBV30 to TRBJ2-1; a possible D gene is TRBD2 (6 bases). The CDR3 consists of 14 residues. Trimming took off 0 bases at V and 8 bases at J, with 14 bases between the two ends. Germline CDR1 is GTSNPN and CDR2 is SVGIG (reference sequence).

This clone was found once. The rearrangement uses TRBV27 and TRBJ2-3; no clear D gene. V lost 6 bases to trimming and J lost 6 bases, with 25 bases between them. The CDR3 is 17 residues long. Germline V gene data show CDR1 as MNHEY and CDR2 as SMNVEV (reference sequence). The CDR3 sequence: CASSPPLGLEVRDTQYF. For the CDR3, the DNA is TGTGCCAGCAGCCCCCCCCTCGGGTTAGAAGTTCGGGATACGCAGTATTTT.

This clone came up a few times. This chain connects TRBV19 to TRBJ2-3; 8 bases map to TRBD1. With V trimmed by 5 bases and J by 0 bases, 10 bases remained unmatched. This CDR3 is built from 17 residues. Germline loops: CDR1 LNHDA, CDR2 SQIVND (reference sequence). This CDR3 is CASSFDRDRLSTDTQYF. The CDR3 DNA is TGTGCCAGTAGTTTTGACCGGGACAGGCTTAGCACAGATACGCAGTATTTT.

This sequence joins TRBV9 and TRBJ1-1; D is possibly TRBD1 (5 bases). This CDR3 has 13 amino acids. V was pared by 0 bases and J by 8 bases, with 11 bases between. Germline V gene data show CDR1 as SGDLS and CDR2 as YYNGEE. CDR3 amino acids: CASSVGTFGEAFF. CDR3 nucleotide sequence: TGTGCCAGCAGCGTAGGGACATTCGGGGAAGCTTTCTTT.

V is TRBV30 and J is TRBJ1-5; 7 bases line up with TRBD1. In germline, CDR1 is GTSNPN, CDR2 SVGIG (reference sequence). Germline trimming cut 2 bases from V and 3 bases from J; bases unmatched to any gene: 4. This CDR3 is 14 amino acids long. The CDR3 sequence is CAWSRGTVNQPQHF. The CDR3 nucleotides are TGTGCCTGGAGTCGTGGGACAGTCAATCAGCCCCAGCATTTT.

This clone has only one observation. CDR3 in DNA: TGTGCCAGCAGTTCCACTCCGACAGGGAATCAGCCCCAGCATTTT. Translating gives CASSSTPTGNQPQHF. This chain connects TRBV27 to TRBJ1-5; 7 bases are a match to TRBD1. The germline CDR1 and CDR2 sequences are MNHEY and SMNVEV (reference sequence). The trim removed 4 bases at V and 4 bases at J, leaving 7 bases unmatched. This CDR3 contains 15 residues.

V and J are TRBV5-1 and TRBJ2-5; 7 nucleotides agree with TRBD1. This CDR3 spans 13 amino acids. Germline lookup yields CDR1 SGHRS and CDR2 YFSETQ. With 4 bases clipped from V and 2 bases from J, the junction kept 2 bases outside the gene matches. CDR3: CASSRGQQETQYF. As DNA, the CDR3 is TGCGCCAGCAGCCGGGGACAGCAAGAGACCCAGTACTTC.